This entry lists 8 T cell receptor beta chains sequenced from one sample in a study of identifying expanded T cells in peripheral blood. Sequencing used immunoSEQ multiplex PCR; TCRdb keeps in-frame clones, though not all of them. The sample holds over 100,000 clones; 88% are singletons and the top ten take 7.5% to 10%. Sequencing was carried out using blood. The source of these receptors is a person aged 18 to 75 in good health.

The table lists this clone with a few counts. The J gene is TRBJ1-5, the V gene TRBV30, with 12 nucleotides matching TRBD1. Germline V gene sequence: CDR1 GTSNPN, CDR2 SVGIG (reference sequence). The CDR3 is 15 residues long. V shed 0 bases, J shed 5 bases, and the junction held 2 bases outside the gene matches. CDR3 bases: TGTGCCTGGAGTGTCGGGACAGGGGGCTATCAGCCCCAGCATTTT. Its translation: CAWSVGTGGYQPQHF.

The CDR3 sequence: CAIRPGLADQETQYF. In nucleotides, the CDR3 is TGTGCCATCAGACCCGGACTAGCGGACCAAGAGACCCAGTACTTC. This chain joins TRBV10-3 and TRBJ2-5; 10 bases are shared with TRBD2. Germline values: CDR1 ENHRY, CDR2 SYGVKD. The CDR3 totals 15 residues. V trimming: 6 bases; J trimming: 0 bases; junction bases outside the gene matches: 4.

The chain recombines TRBV12-2 with TRBJ2-6; TRBD2, as called in the table, went unchecked against the DNA. TRBV12-2 is a pseudogene locus. This CDR3 spans 18 amino acids. CDR3 amino acids: CASRLNPFALSGANVLTF. CDR3 DNA sequence: TGTGCAAGTCGCTTAAACCCCTTCGCTCTATCTGGGGCCAACGTCCTGACTTTC.

The chain combines TRBV27 with TRBJ2-5; TRBD2 agrees at 8 bases. The V gene end was trimmed by 4 bases and the J gene end by 9 bases; junction bases not matched to a gene: 10. CDR1 is MNHEY, CDR2 SMNVEV, per germline (reference sequence). The CDR3 consists of 14 residues. In DNA, the CDR3 is TGTGCCAGCAGTTCAGGACTAGCCTCGGGGGCCCAGTACTTC. Its translation is CASSSGLASGAQYF.

CDR3 DNA: TGTGCCAGCAGCATTCGGGGATCAGAGACCCAGTACTTC. Residues: CASSIRGSETQYF. V and J are TRBV5-4 and TRBJ2-5, with D possibly being TRBD2 (5 bases). The CDR3 is 13 amino acids. Deletions cut 4 bases from V and 4 bases from J, with 11 bases between. The germline CDR1 and CDR2 sequences are SGHNT and YYREEE (reference sequence).

The rearrangement links TRBV6-5 to TRBJ2-5; a weak D match, TRBD2 (7 bases). Trimming shortened V by 9 bases and J by 2 bases, and 13 bases separated the two germline ends. The germline V gene has CDR1 MNHEY and CDR2 SVGAGI. The length of the CDR3 is 13 residues. DNA for the CDR3: TGTGCCAGTATGGGGGGGGCTCAAGAGACCCAGTACTTC. It specifies CASMGGAQETQYF.

CDR3 in amino acids: CTSSDPQGAEGYTF. CDR3 bases: TGCACCAGCAGCGACCCACAGGGGGCGGAAGGCTACACCTTC. The rearrangement joins TRBV1 to TRBJ1-2; the table's TRBD1 call for D was not verified on the DNA. TRBV1 is a pseudogene locus. The CDR3 has 14 amino acids.

This chain uses TRBV28 with TRBJ2-7; D may be TRBD1 (6 bases). The CDR3 extends over 15 amino acids. The ends were cut back, 6 bases at V and 0 bases at J, with 15 bases in the middle. Germline CDR1 MDHEN, CDR2 SYDVKM. CDR3 DNA: TGTGCCAGCAGCTCAGGACAGCCCGGCTCCTACGAGCAGTACTTC. Its translation: CASSSGQPGSYEQYF.